This T cell receptor (beta chain) is from a study of cytomegalovirus exposure and HLA in healthy donors. PCR employed 60 Vbeta and 13 Jbeta primers. The assay was immunoSEQ multiplex PCR, and TCRdb's table has in-frame clones only and misses some. The sample has 75,000 to 90,000 clones; roughly 78% are singletons. Germline CDR1 and CDR2: GTSNPN and SVGIG (reference sequence). This CDR3 spans 13 amino acids. Losses at the gene ends were 3 bases for V and 6 bases for J; bases not matched to a gene: 7. For this clone: What it binds is unknown.

Study-wide results and caveats: The study carried out a later analysis of TCR beta sequences. It associated about 15,000 of them with specific HLA alleles at a false discovery rate of 0.05. Most TCR sequences showed up rarely, but some public TCRs showed up in many donors.

This clonotype was obtained from a man aged 35 to 55 in good health and CMV-seronegative. This chain joins TRBV30 and TRBJ1-2; TRBD1 aligns across 7 bases. The sample comprised PBMCs. The CDR3 DNA sequence: TGTGCCTGGAGGCGGAGGGGGCTGGATGGCTACACCTTC. Its protein is CAWRRRGLDGYTF.